This section outlines one TCR beta chain sequence together with its context. Its antigen is currently unknown. This entry comes from a study of shared clonotypes between healthy human individuals. Notes on the study in general: On the whole, naive subsets had larger estimated richness than memory subsets had.

The CDR3 runs to 13 residues. Germline lookup yields CDR1 LNHDA and CDR2 SQIVND (reference sequence). Trimming removed 6 bases at V and 2 bases at J, with 10 bases between. Here immunoSEQ multiplex PCR was the method, and the copy in TCRdb shows in-frame clones only, minus some. The top ten hold about 0.13% of the sample, which has roughly 2.6 million clones, roughly nine tenths seen once. This receptor was obtained from a man between 18 and 35 years old in good health. The sample taken for sequencing was naive CD4+ T cells sorted from blood. Subset denoted: CD45RA+ positively selected. The chain links TRBV19 to TRBJ1-2, with D uncertain. CDR3 bases: TGTGCCAGTAGATTCGACGGCAACTATGGCTACACCTTC. It specifies CASRFDGNYGYTF.